A single sample is the source of the 2 T cell receptor beta chains below, sequenced in a study of T cell clusters in autoimmune cytopenias. TRB rearrangements were amplified by touch-down multiplex PCR with mixed TRB-A/B primers. With the multiplex PCR reads reprocessed, TCRdb shows one record per CDR3 protein and no DNA. Its table lists thousands of distinct CDR3 sequences. Approximately 40,000 genome equivalents of blood DNA were amplified for TRB. The material sequenced was peripheral blood. The receptors come from a human donor with an autoimmune cytopenia or autoimmune hepatitis (not recorded which).

This chain uses TRBV18 with TRBJ1-2. This CDR3 contains 15 residues. From germline, CDR1 is KGHSH and CDR2 LQKENI. CDR3 sequence: CASRDSGPTNYGYTF.

The gene calls are TRBV19 and TRBJ1-1. Germline-derived CDR1 and CDR2 are LNHDA and SQIVND (reference sequence). This CDR3 has 15 amino acids. The CDR3 spells CASSGGRRLAPEAFF.